This T cell receptor beta chain came from a study of regulatory T cells in long-lasting Graves disease. Germline lookup yields CDR1 SGDLS and CDR2 YYNGEE. The CDR3 is made up of 17 amino acids. With V trimmed by 10 bases and J by 7 bases, 21 bases remained unmatched. Building the TCR beta libraries relied on iRepertoire HTBI primers, and CDR3 regions underwent Arm-PCR. TCRdb recomputed calls from the multiplex PCR reads with MiXCR, one row per CDR3 protein. The sample contains over 200,000 distinct CDR3 sequences, about 17% of which appear only once. This clonotype was found a few times. Time point described: newly diagnosed GD, antithyroid drugs for less than 3 months. The TCR library was made from RNA that had been extracted from PBMCs in TRIzol. These same data were also listed under a study on T cells in Graves' hyperthyroidism and ophthalmopathy.

V usage is TRBV9 and J usage is TRBJ2-2; TRBD2 aligns across 8 bases. This TCR was sampled from a woman in her thirties with Graves disease. This material consisted of peripheral blood mononuclear cells (PBMCs), taken at new diagnosis, from a patient treated with antithyroid drugs. This chain's CDR3 is CAGNPTGGGKSVGELFF. CDR3 coding DNA: TGTGCCGGCAACCCCACCGGGGGGGGGAAAAGTGTCGGGGAGCTGTTTTTT.